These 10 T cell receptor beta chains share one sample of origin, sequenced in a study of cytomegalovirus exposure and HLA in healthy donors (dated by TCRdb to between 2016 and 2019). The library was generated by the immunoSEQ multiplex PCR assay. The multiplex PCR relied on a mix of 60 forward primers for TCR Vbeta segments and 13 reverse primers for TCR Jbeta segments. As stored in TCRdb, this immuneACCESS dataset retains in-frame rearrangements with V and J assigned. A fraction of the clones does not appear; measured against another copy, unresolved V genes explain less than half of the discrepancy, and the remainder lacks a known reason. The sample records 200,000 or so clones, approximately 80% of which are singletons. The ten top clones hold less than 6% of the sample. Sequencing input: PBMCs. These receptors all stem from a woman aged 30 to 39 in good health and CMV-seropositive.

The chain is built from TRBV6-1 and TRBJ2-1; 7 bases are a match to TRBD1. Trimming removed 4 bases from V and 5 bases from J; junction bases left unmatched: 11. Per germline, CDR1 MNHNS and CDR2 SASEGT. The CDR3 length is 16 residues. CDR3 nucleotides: TGTGCCAGCAGTGCAAGGGACAGAATCCCTGACAATGAGCAGTTCTTC. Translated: CASSARDRIPDNEQFF.

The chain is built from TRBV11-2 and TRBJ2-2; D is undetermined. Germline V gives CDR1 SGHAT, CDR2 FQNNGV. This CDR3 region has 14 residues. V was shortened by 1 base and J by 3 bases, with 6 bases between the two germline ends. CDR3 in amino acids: CASSLVGDTGELFF. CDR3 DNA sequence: TGTGCCAGCAGCTTAGTGGGCGACACCGGGGAGCTGTTTTTT.

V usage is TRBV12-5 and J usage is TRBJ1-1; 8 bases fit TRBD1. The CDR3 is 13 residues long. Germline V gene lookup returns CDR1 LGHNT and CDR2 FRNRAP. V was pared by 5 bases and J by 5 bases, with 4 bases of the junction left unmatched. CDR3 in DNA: TGTGCTAGTGGTCAAAGGACAGGGACTGAAGCTTTCTTT. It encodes CASGQRTGTEAFF. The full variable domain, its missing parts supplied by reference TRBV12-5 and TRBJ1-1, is DARVTQTPRHKVTEMGQEVTMRCQPILGHNTVFWYRQTMMQGLELLAYFRNRAPLDDSGMPKDRFSAEMPDATLATLKIQPSEPRDSAVYFCASGQRTGTEAFFGQGTRLTVV.

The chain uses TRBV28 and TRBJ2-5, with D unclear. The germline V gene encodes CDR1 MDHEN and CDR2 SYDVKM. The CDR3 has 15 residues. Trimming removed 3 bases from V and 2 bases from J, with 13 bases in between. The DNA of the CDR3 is TGTGCCAGCAGTTTCTCGGTTAACAGTCAAGAGACCCAGTACTTC. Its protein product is CASSFSVNSQETQYF.

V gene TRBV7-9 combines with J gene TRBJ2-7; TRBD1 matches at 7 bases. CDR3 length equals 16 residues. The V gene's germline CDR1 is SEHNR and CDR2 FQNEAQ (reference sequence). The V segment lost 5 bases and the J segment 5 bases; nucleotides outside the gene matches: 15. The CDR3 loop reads CASSLYRGLTPNEQYF. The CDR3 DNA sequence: TGTGCCAGCAGCCTGTACAGGGGTCTCACTCCTAACGAGCAGTACTTC.

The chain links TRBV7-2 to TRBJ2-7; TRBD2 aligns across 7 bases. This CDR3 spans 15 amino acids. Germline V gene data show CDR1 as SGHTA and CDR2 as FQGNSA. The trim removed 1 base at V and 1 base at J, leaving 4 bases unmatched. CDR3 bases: TGTGCCAGCAGCTTAGAACTAGCGCCTTCCTACGAGCAGTACTTC. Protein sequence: CASSLELAPSYEQYF.

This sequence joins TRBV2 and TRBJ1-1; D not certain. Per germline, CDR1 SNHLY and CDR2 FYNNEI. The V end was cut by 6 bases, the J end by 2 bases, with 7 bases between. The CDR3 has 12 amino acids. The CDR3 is CASRVANTEAFF. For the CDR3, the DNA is TGTGCCAGCAGAGTAGCAAACACTGAAGCTTTCTTT.

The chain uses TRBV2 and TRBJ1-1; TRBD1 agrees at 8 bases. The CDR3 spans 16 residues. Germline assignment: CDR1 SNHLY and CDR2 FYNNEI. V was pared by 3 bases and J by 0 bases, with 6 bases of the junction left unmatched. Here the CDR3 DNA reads TGTGCCAGCAGTGAGGACAGGGCATGGGTGAACACTGAAGCTTTCTTT. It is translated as CASSEDRAWVNTEAFF.

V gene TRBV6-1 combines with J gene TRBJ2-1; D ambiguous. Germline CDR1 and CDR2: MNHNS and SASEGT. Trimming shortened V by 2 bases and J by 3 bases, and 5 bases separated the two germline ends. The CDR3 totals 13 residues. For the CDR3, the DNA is TGTGCCAGCAGTGAATCTAACTACAATGAGCAGTTCTTC. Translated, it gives CASSESNYNEQFF.

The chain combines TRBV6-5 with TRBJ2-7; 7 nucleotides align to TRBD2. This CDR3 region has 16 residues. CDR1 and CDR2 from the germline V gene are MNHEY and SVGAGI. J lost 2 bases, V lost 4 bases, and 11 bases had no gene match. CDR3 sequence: CASSLRRRGSTYEQYF. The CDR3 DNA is TGTGCCAGCAGTTTACGTCGGCGGGGGAGTACCTACGAGCAGTACTTC.